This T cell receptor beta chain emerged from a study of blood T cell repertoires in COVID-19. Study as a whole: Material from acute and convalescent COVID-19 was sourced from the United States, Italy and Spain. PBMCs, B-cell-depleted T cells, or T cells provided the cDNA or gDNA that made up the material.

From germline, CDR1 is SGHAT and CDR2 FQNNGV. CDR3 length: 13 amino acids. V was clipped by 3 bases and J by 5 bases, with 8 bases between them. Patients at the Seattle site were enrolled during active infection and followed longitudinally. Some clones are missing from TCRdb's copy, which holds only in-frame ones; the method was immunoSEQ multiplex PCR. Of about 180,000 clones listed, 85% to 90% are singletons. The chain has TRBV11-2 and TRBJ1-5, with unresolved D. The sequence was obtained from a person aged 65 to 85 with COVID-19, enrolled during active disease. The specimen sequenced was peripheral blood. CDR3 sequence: CASSFLPYQPQHF. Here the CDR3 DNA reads TGTGCCAGCAGCTTCCTCCCTTATCAGCCCCAGCATTTT.